Included here is one T cell receptor beta chain sequence, with context. Its antigen remains unknown. These data belong to a study of T cells in Graves' hyperthyroidism and ophthalmopathy. General study findings and limits: Ophthalmopathy prediction by the model preceded onset by a median approximately 6.9 months. Most clonotypes expanded in thyroid above 0.001 were likewise present in blood.

Trimming cost V 11 bases and J 9 bases, with 17 bases left between them. The CDR3 runs 12 residues. Germline V gene sequence: CDR1 SNHLY, CDR2 FYNNEI. The CDR3 regions of TCR beta were amplified from RNA transcripts. With the HTBI primer set, the TCR CDR3 went through a first round of RT-PCR. In TCRdb, the multiplex PCR reads were re-called with MiXCR into one record per CDR3 protein. The profile covers a few hundred thousand distinct CDR3 sequences, with about 15% appearing a single time and almost 8% taken by the ten largest. This chain links TRBV2 with TRBJ2-1, with D perhaps TRBD2 (7 bases). Sequencing used blood. The sequence was obtained from a woman between 18 and 29 years old with Graves' hyperthyroidism. CDR3 coding DNA: TGTGCCCAAGGGGGGGGGGTGAGTGAGCAGTTCTTC. Encoded protein: CAQGGGVSEQFF.